The present T cell receptor beta chain was sequenced within a study of blood T cells in healthy people across ages. Broader study findings: Those diversity estimates obtained from one million T cells were thought to be underestimates. Per million T cells, the diversity of TCR beta decreased roughly linearly as age advanced. Not knowing donor CMV status may have confounded expanded clonotype changes.

The CDR3 extends over 15 amino acids. V shed 5 bases, J shed 6 bases, and the junction held 8 bases outside the gene matches. Germline V gene data show CDR1 as SGHTA and CDR2 as FQGNSA. Primed by a sample-barcoded 5' primer and a J-beta primer mix, a second PCR proceeded for 7 to 11 cycles. TCRdb re-analysed the 5' RACE reads in MiXCR, keeping a single row per CDR3 protein. Among approximately 850,000 distinct CDR3 sequences listed, around two fifths were seen once. With regard to this clonotype: Its antigen remains unknown.

This receptor was taken from a man between 60 and 75 years old in good health. Sequenced: blood. This chain joins TRBV7-2 and TRBJ2-1; 9 bases line up with TRBD1. CDR3 nucleotides: TGTGCCAGCAGCCTACACAGGGGGCACTTCAATGAGCAGTTCTTC. Translation: CASSLHRGHFNEQFF.